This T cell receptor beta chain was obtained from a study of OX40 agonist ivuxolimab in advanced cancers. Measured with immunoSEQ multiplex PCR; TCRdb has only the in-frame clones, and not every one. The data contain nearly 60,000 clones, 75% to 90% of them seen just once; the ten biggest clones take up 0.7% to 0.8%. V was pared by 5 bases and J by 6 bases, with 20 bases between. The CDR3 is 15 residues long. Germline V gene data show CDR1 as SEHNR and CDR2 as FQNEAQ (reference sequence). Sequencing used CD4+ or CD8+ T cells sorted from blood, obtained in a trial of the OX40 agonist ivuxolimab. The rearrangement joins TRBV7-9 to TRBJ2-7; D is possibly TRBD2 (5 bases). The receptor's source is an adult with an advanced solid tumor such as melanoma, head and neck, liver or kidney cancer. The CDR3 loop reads CASSPRLHRGPEQYF. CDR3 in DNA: TGTGCCAGCAGCCCGAGACTCCACCGAGGGCCCGAGCAGTACTTC.